This T cell receptor (beta chain) was documented in a study of shared clonotypes between healthy human individuals. The wider study: Serving as donors were a couple of women and a few men, whose ages spanned 18 to 49. General study findings and limits: Shared across several donors were about 4.6% of the naive CD4 clonotypes.

This CDR3 is built from 14 residues. J lost 3 bases, V lost 7 bases, and 5 bases had no gene match. Per germline, CDR1 ENHRY and CDR2 SYGVKD. At deep level, the assay was performed. Method: immunoSEQ multiplex PCR; TCRdb's copy keeps in-frame clones and lacks some. The sample holds tens of thousands of clones; 50% to 70% are singletons and the top ten take around 52%. CD8 memory pooled CD45RO+ cells and CCR7-negative CD45RA+ TemRA cells. This clone appeared a few times. Antigen unknown. Sequencing used memory CD8+ T cells sorted from blood. Subset in this sample: CD45RO+ cells pooled with CCR7-negative TemRA cells. The sequence came from a young man in good health. The J gene is TRBJ2-1, the V gene TRBV10-3; TRBD1 agrees at 8 bases. CDR3 nucleotide sequence: TGTGCCATCACCCCAGACAGGGGCTACAATGAGCAGTTCTTC. This codes for CAITPDRGYNEQFF.